The next 12 T cell receptor beta chains were all read from a single sample in a study of cytomegalovirus exposure and HLA in healthy donors. The study ran its PCR with 60 Vbeta and 13 Jbeta primers. The repertoire was sequenced with immunoSEQ multiplex PCR; TCRdb's copy has only in-frame clones and lacks some. The data hold 150,000 to 200,000 clones, with almost 80% observed a single time. The sample consisted of PBMCs. The source of these receptors is a man in his fifties in good health and CMV-seropositive.

The V call is TRBV28, the J call TRBJ1-2, with D unresolved. The germline V gene encodes CDR1 MDHEN and CDR2 SYDVKM. V was clipped by 6 bases and J by 1 base, with 15 bases between them. The CDR3 is 15 residues long. CDR3 amino acids: CASRALSTLNYGYTF. The CDR3 nucleotides are TGTGCCAGCAGGGCCCTCTCGACTCTTAACTATGGCTACACCTTC.

V is TRBV7-9 and J is TRBJ2-6, with a tentative D call TRBD1 (6 bases). Germline V gene lookup returns CDR1 SEHNR and CDR2 FQNEAQ (reference sequence). The CDR3 consists of 16 residues. Deletions cut 0 bases from V and 0 bases from J, with 6 bases between. The CDR3 DNA reads TGTGCCAGCAGCTTAGCAGGGGGCTCTGGGGCCAACGTCCTGACTTTC. This codes for CASSLAGGSGANVLTF.

The rearrangement uses TRBV28 and TRBJ2-5; TRBD1 matches at 9 bases. CDR3 size: 16 residues. The germline CDR1 and CDR2 sequences are MDHEN and SYDVKM. V lost 5 bases to trimming and J lost 4 bases; unmatched junction nucleotides: 11. CDR3 DNA sequence: TGTGCCAGCAGTCTACCCGGGACAGGGAACGGAGAGACCCAGTACTTC. It codes for CASSLPGTGNGETQYF.

V and J are TRBV14 and TRBJ1-6; D ambiguous. Germline V gene sequence: CDR1 SGHDN, CDR2 FVKESK. This CDR3 is built from 14 residues. V was trimmed by 3 bases and J by 9 bases, leaving 12 bases between them. The CDR3 here is CASSQALGGSPLHF. In nucleotides, the CDR3 is TGTGCCAGCAGCCAGGCCCTAGGCGGTTCACCCCTCCACTTT.

The chain uses TRBV25-1 and TRBJ2-5; possibly TRBD2 for D (7 bases). This CDR3 region has 16 residues. Germline CDR1 MGHDK, CDR2 SYGVNS. V lost 3 bases, J lost 4 bases, and 18 bases lay in between. DNA of the CDR3: TGTGCCAGCAGTGATGCAGGAAGGGGGGGCGCAGAGACCCAGTACTTC. Translating gives CASSDAGRGGAETQYF.

V is TRBV28 and J is TRBJ1-5; D unresolved. There are 12 residues in the CDR3. The V and J ends lost 2 bases and 10 bases respectively, with 9 bases between them. CDR1 and CDR2 from the germline V gene are MDHEN and SYDVKM. CDR3 nucleotide sequence: TGTGCCAGCAGTTTACCGTTGAGTCCCCAGCATTTT. It is translated as CASSLPLSPQHF.

This clone was observed a handful of times. The rearrangement links TRBV6-5 to TRBJ2-7; TRBD1 agrees at 8 bases. The germline CDR1 and CDR2 sequences are MNHEY and SVGAGI. The length of the CDR3 is 15 residues. Trimming at V came to 10 bases and at J to 1 base, leaving 12 bases not matched to a gene. In nucleotides, the CDR3 is TGTGCCACCGATTCTTCAACAGGGGGGTCCTACGAGCAGTACTTC. Its protein is CATDSSTGGSYEQYF.

V gene TRBV2 combines with J gene TRBJ1-5; TRBD1 aligns across 7 bases. CDR1 and CDR2 from the germline V gene are SNHLY and FYNNEI. V was pared by 5 bases and J by 1 base, with 8 bases of the junction left unmatched. CDR3 length: 16 residues. The CDR3 DNA reads as TGTGCCAGCAGTAAAATCGGGACAGAAAGCAATCAGCCCCAGCATTTT. Its protein product is CASSKIGTESNQPQHF.

The CDR3 region has the DNA TGTGCCAGCAGCTTAGCGGCGTTGACCCCGGACTACGAGCAGTACGTC. It encodes CASSLAALTPDYEQYV. This rearrangement joins TRBV7-8 to TRBJ2-7, with D unresolved. CDR3 length equals 16 residues. The germline V and J ends were trimmed by 0 bases and 3 bases, with 15 bases remaining between them. Germline assignment: CDR1 SGHVS and CDR2 FQNEAQ.

V usage is TRBV10-3 and J usage is TRBJ1-1; 9 bases agree with TRBD1. Germline assignment: CDR1 ENHRY and CDR2 SYGVKD. The J segment lost 4 bases and the V segment lost 1 base, leaving 4 bases of the junction unmatched. The CDR3 is made up of 15 amino acids. The DNA for the CDR3 is TGTGCCATCAGTGAGTGGGGGACAGGGAGCACTGAAGCTTTCTTT. It yields the protein CAISEWGTGSTEAFF.

The chain has TRBV4-1 and TRBJ1-4; TRBD1 might be the D (5 bases). V was shortened by 4 bases and J by 0 bases, with 15 bases between the two germline ends. Per germline, CDR1 MGHRA and CDR2 YSYEKL. This CDR3 is built from 17 residues. CDR3 residues: CASSPRQWGATNEKLFF. CDR3 sequence (DNA): TGCGCCAGCAGCCCCCGACAATGGGGGGCAACTAATGAAAAACTGTTTTTT.

The chain employs TRBV19 and TRBJ2-1; TRBD1 aligns across 7 bases. Trimming took 1 base from V and 0 from J; bases not matched to a gene: 3. Germline V lookup: CDR1 LNHDA, CDR2 SQIVND (reference sequence). The CDR3 contains 16 residues. The CDR3 DNA reads as TGTGCCAGTAGTATAGGGTCAGGGGGCTCCTACAATGAGCAGTTCTTC. Encoded protein: CASSIGSGGSYNEQFF.